A selection of T cell receptor beta chains follows, all from one sample in a study of cytomegalovirus exposure and HLA in healthy donors. Assay used: immunoSEQ multiplex PCR; TCRdb lists only in-frame clones, some missing. In the table there are about 200,000 clones, about 86% of which are singletons. Sequenced input: PBMCs. These receptor sequences come from a woman in her 30s in good health and CMV-seronegative. CDR3s include the opening cysteine and the closing phenylalanine or tryptophan. A D gene is named only where the DNA matches it firmly. Rows may omit the clone size; those that give it use once, few, many or a size class.

J: TRBJ1-5
D: -
size: -
V: TRBV19
length: 14
CDR3: CASSIDRSSGPQHF
DNA: TGTGCCAGTAGTATAGATAGGAGCAGCGGGCCCCAGCATTTT

J: TRBJ2-7
D: -
size: -
V: TRBV27
length: 16
CDR3: CASSLCQGSYSYEQYF
DNA: TGTGCCAGCAGTTTATGTCAGGGATCCTACTCCTACGAGCAGTACTTC

J: TRBJ2-1
D: TRBD2
size: once
V: TRBV14
length: 18
CDR3: CASSQDRGTSGRDNEQFF
DNA: TGTGCCAGCAGCCAAGATCGCGGGACTAGCGGGAGAGACAATGAGCAGTTCTTC

J: TRBJ2-4
D: -
size: -
V: TRBV28
length: 14
CDR3: CASKQGRGRTIQYF
DNA: TGTGCCAGTAAACAGGGCCGGGGTCGGACCATTCAGTACTTC

J: TRBJ2-1
D: TRBD1
size: -
V: TRBV28
length: 15
CDR3: CASSIGQAGLNEQFF
DNA: TGTGCCAGCAGTATTGGACAGGCAGGACTCAATGAGCAGTTCTTC

J: TRBJ2-5
D: -
size: -
V: TRBV5-1
length: 14
CDR3: CASSSGLHQETQYF
DNA: TGCGCCAGCAGCTCGGGATTACACCAAGAGACCCAGTACTTC

J: TRBJ1-1
D: -
size: -
V: TRBV4-1
length: 14
CDR3: CASSPQAMNTEAFF
DNA: TGCGCCAGCAGCCCACAGGCGATGAACACTGAAGCTTTCTTT

J: TRBJ2-5
D: -
size: -
V: TRBV7-3
length: 13
CDR3: CASSLTRGETQYF
DNA: TGTGCCAGCAGCTTAACCAGGGGTGAGACCCAGTACTTC

J: TRBJ2-7
D: -
size: -
V: TRBV29-1
length: 12
CDR3: CSVKRTVYEQYF
DNA: TGCAGCGTTAAACGGACAGTCTACGAGCAGTACTTC

J: TRBJ2-2
D: TRBD2
size: -
V: TRBV19
length: 17
CDR3: CASSPWALAGVTGELFF
DNA: TGTGCCAGTAGTCCCTGGGCTCTAGCGGGAGTCACCGGGGAGCTGTTTTTT

J: TRBJ2-1
D: TRBD2
size: -
V: TRBV10-1
length: 15
CDR3: CASRRTSGRANEQFF
DNA: TGCGCCAGCAGAAGGACTAGCGGGAGGGCTAATGAGCAGTTCTTC

J: TRBJ2-7
D: TRBD1
size: -
V: TRBV7-9
length: 16
CDR3: CASRRAGTVFLHEQYF
DNA: TGTGCCAGCAGGCGAGCCGGGACAGTCTTCCTTCACGAGCAGTACTTC

J: TRBJ2-7
D: TRBD1
size: -
V: TRBV4-1
length: 18
CDR3: CASSHLIRTGTGSYEQYF
DNA: TGCGCCAGCAGCCACCTCATCCGGACCGGGACAGGCTCCTACGAGCAGTACTTC

J: TRBJ2-4
D: -
size: -
V: TRBV16
length: 12
CDR3: CASSQDRDIQYF
DNA: TGTGCCAGCAGCCAAGACAGAGACATTCAGTACTTC

J: TRBJ2-5
D: -
size: -
V: TRBV5-1
length: 15
CDR3: CASSLEDPGVETQYF
DNA: TGCGCCAGCAGCTTGGAGGACCCGGGGGTAGAGACCCAGTACTTC

J: TRBJ1-4
D: -
size: -
V: TRBV11-2
length: 19
CDR3: CASSFRGASLIATNEKLFF
DNA: TGTGCCAGCAGCTTTAGGGGCGCTTCACTAATCGCAACTAATGAAAAACTGTTTTTT

J: TRBJ2-7
D: -
size: -
V: TRBV5-1
length: 14
CDR3: CASSARDTRYEQYF
DNA: TGCGCCAGCAGCGCCCGGGACACAAGATACGAGCAGTACTTC

J: TRBJ1-2
D: -
size: -
V: TRBV28
length: 17
CDR3: CASSLITYGEANYGYTF
DNA: TGTGCCAGCAGTTTAATCACATACGGGGAAGCTAACTATGGCTACACCTTC

J: TRBJ2-5
D: TRBD1
size: -
V: TRBV6-1
length: 13
CDR3: CASSATGQATQYF
DNA: TGTGCCAGCAGTGCGACAGGGCAGGCGACCCAGTACTTC

J: TRBJ2-2
D: -
size: -
V: TRBV7-9
length: 15
CDR3: CASTFGGFDTGELFF
DNA: TGTGCCAGCACGTTCGGAGGGTTCGACACCGGGGAGCTGTTTTTT

J: TRBJ2-2
D: -
size: -
V: TRBV29-1
length: 12
CDR3: CSYRENTGELFF
DNA: TGCAGCTACCGAGAGAACACCGGGGAGCTGTTTTTT

J: TRBJ1-5
D: -
size: once
V: TRBV6-6
length: 15
CDR3: CASSPTHLINQPQHF
DNA: TGTGCCAGCAGTCCCACTCACCTAATCAATCAGCCCCAGCATTTT

J: TRBJ2-1
D: TRBD1
size: once
V: TRBV5-4
length: 15
CDR3: CASSPRDRGNHEQFF
DNA: TGTGCCAGCAGCCCTCGGGACAGGGGAAACCACGAGCAGTTCTTC

J: TRBJ1-2
D: -
size: -
V: TRBV29-1
length: 15
CDR3: CSVERQQLVAYGYTF
DNA: TGCAGCGTTGAAAGACAGCAGCTGGTCGCGTATGGCTACACCTTC

J: TRBJ2-1
D: TRBD2
size: -
V: TRBV28
length: 15
CDR3: CASSSSGTNYNEQFF
DNA: TGTGCCAGCAGTTCGTCCGGGACTAATTACAATGAGCAGTTCTTC